This T cell receptor (beta chain) is from a study of cytomegalovirus exposure and HLA in healthy donors. The study, taken as a whole, reports: The listing of 150 to 200 TCR beta chains classed them as cytomegalovirus-associated. The classifier, whose performance was assessed in both the original and validation cohorts, reportedly diagnosed cytomegalovirus status with high specificity and sensitivity.

TCRdb's copy holds only in-frame clones and misses some; the assay was immunoSEQ multiplex PCR. The sample holds over 250,000 clones; about 90% are singletons and the top ten take roughly 1.1%. This CDR3 contains 17 residues. CDR1 LNHDA and CDR2 SQIVND come from the germline V gene (reference sequence). V was cut by 3 bases and J by 4 bases, with 22 bases left in between. Comment on this clone: Its antigen is as yet unknown.

The receptor's source is a woman in her twenties or thirties in good health and CMV-seropositive. Sequencing input: PBMCs. This chain joins TRBV19 and TRBJ2-7; TRBD1 might be the D (7 bases). CDR3 residues: CASSIQAFRGAGYEQYF. CDR3 sequence (DNA): TGTGCCAGTAGTATCCAAGCCTTCAGGGGGGCTGGTTACGAGCAGTACTTC.